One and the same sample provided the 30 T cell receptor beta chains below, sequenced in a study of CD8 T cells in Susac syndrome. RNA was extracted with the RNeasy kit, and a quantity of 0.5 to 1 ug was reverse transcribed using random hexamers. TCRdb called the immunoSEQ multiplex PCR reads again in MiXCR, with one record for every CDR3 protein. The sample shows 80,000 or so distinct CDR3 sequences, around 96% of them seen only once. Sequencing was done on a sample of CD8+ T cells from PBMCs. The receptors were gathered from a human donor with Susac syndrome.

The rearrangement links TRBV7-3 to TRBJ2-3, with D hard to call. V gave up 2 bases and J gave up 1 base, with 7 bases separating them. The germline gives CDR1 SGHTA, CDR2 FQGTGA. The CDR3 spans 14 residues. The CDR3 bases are TGTGCCAGCAGCTTATTGGCGGGCACAGATACGCAGTATTTT. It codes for CASSLLAGTDTQYF.

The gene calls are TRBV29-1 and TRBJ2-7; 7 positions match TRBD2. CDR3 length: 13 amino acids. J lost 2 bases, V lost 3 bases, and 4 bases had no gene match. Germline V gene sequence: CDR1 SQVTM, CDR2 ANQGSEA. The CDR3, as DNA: TGCAGCGTTGAGGCGGGAGCCACCTACGAGCAGTACTTC. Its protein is CSVEAGATYEQYF.

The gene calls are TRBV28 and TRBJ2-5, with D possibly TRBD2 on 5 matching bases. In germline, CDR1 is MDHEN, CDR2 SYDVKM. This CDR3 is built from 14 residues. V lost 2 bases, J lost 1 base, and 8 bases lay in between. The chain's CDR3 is CASSLMGVQETQYF. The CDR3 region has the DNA TGTGCCAGCAGTTTAATGGGAGTCCAAGAGACCCAGTACTTC.

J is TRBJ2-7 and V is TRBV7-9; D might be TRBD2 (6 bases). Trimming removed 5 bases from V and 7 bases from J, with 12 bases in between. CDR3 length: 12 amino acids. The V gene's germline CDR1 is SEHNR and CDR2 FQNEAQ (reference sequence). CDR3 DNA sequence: TGTGCCAGCAGCGGAGGGTCTGGGGAGCAGTACTTC. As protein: CASSGGSGEQYF.

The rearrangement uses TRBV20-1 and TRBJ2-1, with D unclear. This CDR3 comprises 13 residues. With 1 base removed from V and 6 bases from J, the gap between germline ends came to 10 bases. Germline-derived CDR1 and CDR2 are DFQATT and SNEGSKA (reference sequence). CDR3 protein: CSARVPTFNEQFF. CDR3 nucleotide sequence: TGCAGTGCTAGAGTCCCGACTTTCAATGAGCAGTTCTTC.

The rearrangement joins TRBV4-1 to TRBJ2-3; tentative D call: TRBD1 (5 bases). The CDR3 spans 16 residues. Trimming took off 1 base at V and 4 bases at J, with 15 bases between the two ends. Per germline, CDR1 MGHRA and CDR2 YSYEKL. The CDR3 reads CASSQVLTQGPDTQYF. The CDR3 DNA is TGCGCCAGCAGCCAAGTCTTGACTCAGGGCCCAGATACGCAGTATTTT.

CDR3 sequence reads: CSALTGSYGYTF. For the CDR3, the DNA is TGCAGTGCCTTGACAGGGAGTTATGGCTACACCTTC. V usage is TRBV20-1 and J usage is TRBJ1-2; 7 bases match TRBD1. The CDR3 has 12 amino acids. Germline-derived CDR1 and CDR2 are DFQATT and SNEGSKA (reference sequence). J lost 5 bases, V lost 6 bases, and 6 bases had no gene match.

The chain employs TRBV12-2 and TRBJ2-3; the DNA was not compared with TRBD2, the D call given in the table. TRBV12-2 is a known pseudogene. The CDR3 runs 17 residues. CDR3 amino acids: CASRFELAGGPSDTQYF. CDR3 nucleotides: TGTGCAAGTCGCTTCGAACTAGCGGGAGGGCCCTCTGATACGCAGTATTTT.

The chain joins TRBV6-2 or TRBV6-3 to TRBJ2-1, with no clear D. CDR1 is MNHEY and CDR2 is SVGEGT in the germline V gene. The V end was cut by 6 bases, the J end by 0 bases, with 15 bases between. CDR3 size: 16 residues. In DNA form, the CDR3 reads TGTGCCAGCAGCTTCTCCCACCCCAGCTCCTACAATGAGCAGTTCTTC. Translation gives CASSFSHPSSYNEQFF.

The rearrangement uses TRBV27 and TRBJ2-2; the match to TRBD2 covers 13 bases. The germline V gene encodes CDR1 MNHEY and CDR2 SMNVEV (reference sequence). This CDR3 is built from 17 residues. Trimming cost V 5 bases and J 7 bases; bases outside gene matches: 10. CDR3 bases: TGTGCCAGCAGTCCTCTCCAACTAGCGGGAGGGGACGGGGAGCTGTTTTTT. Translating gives CASSPLQLAGGDGELFF.

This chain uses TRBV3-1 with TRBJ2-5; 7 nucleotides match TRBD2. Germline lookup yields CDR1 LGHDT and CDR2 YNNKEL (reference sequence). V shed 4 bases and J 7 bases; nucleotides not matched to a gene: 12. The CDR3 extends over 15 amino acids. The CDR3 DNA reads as TGTGCCAGCAGCCCCCTGACGGGGAGGGACTGGACCCAGTACTTC. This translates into CASSPLTGRDWTQYF.

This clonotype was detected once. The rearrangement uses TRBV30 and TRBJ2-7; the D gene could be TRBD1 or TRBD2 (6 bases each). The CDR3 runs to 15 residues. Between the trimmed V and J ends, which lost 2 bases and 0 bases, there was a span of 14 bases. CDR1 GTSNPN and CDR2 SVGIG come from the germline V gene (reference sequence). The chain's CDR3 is CAWSWVPGASYEQYF. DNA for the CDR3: TGTGCCTGGAGTTGGGTCCCGGGGGCCTCCTACGAGCAGTACTTC.

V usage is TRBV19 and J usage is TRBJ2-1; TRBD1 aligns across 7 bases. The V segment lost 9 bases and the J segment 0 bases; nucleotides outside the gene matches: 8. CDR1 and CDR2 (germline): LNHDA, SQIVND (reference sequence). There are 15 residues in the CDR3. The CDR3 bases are TGTGCCAGCGGAATGGGACAGAGCTCCTACAATGAGCAGTTCTTC. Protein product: CASGMGQSSYNEQFF. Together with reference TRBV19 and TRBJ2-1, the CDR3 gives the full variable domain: DGGITQSPKYLFRKEGQNVTLSCEQNLNHDAMYWYRQDPGQGLRLIYYSQIVNDFQKGDIAEGYSVSREKKESFPLTVTSAQKNPTAFYLCASGMGQSSYNEQFFGPGTRLTVL.

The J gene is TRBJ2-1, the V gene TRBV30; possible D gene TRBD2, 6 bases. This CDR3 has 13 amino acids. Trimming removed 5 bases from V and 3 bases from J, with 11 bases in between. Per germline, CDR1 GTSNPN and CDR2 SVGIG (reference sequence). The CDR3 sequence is CAWSETSYNEQFF. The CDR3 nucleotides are TGTGCCTGGTCCGAGACTAGCTACAATGAGCAGTTCTTC. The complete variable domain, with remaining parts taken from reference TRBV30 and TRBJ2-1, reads SQTIHQWPATLVQPVGSPLSLECTVEGTSNPNLYWYRQAAGRGLQLLFYSVGIGQISSEVPQNLSASRPQDRQFILSSKKLLLSDSGFYLCAWSETSYNEQFFGPGTRLTVL.

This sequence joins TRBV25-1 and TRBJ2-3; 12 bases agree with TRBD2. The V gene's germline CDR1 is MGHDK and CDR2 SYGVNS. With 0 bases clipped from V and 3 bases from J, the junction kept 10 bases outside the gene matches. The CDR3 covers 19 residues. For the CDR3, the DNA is TGTGCCAGCAGTGAATATATGGGGGCTAGCGGGAGGGCGACAGATACGCAGTATTTT. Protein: CASSEYMGASGRATDTQYF. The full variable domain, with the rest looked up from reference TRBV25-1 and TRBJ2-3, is EADIYQTPRYLVIGTGKKITLECSQTMGHDKMYWYQQDPGMELHLIHYSYGVNSTEKGDLSSESTVSRIRTEHFPLTLESARPSHTSQYLCASSEYMGASGRATDTQYFGPGTRLTVL.

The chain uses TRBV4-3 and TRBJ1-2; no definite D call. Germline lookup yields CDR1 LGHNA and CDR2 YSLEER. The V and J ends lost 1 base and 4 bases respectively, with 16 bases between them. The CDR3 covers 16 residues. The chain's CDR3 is CASSQAATVSIYGYTF. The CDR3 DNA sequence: TGCGCCAGCAGCCAAGCCGCCACAGTGTCAATCTATGGCTACACCTTC.

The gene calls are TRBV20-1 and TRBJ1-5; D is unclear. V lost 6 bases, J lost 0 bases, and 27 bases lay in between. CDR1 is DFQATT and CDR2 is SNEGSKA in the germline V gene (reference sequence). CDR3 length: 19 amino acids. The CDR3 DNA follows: TGCAGTGCGCTAGGAGGTATTCGGGGAAAGGGTTATAGCAATCAGCCCCAGCATTTT. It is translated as CSALGGIRGKGYSNQPQHF.

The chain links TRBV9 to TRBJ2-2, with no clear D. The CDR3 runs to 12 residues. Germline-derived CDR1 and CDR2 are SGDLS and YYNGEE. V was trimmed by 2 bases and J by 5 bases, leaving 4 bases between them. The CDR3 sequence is CASSVVTGELFF. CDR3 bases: TGTGCCAGCAGCGTGGTGACCGGGGAGCTGTTTTTT. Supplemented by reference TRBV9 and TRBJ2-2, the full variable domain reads DSGVTQTPKHLITATGQRVTLRCSPRSGDLSVYWYQQSLDQGLQFLIQYYNGEERAKGNILERFSAQQFPDLHSELNLSSLELGDSALYFCASSVVTGELFFGEGSRLTVL.

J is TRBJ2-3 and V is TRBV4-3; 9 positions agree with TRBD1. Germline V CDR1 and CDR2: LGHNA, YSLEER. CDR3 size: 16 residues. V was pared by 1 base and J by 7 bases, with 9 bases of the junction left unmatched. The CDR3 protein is CASSQARDRASHTQYF. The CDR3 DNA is TGCGCCAGCAGCCAAGCCCGGGACAGGGCTTCTCATACGCAGTATTTT.

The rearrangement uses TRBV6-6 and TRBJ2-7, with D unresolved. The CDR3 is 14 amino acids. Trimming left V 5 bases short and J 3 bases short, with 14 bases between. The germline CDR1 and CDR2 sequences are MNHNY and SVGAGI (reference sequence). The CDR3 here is CASSQVRLSYEQYV. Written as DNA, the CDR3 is TGTGCCAGCAGTCAAGTCCGACTGAGCTACGAGCAGTACGTC.

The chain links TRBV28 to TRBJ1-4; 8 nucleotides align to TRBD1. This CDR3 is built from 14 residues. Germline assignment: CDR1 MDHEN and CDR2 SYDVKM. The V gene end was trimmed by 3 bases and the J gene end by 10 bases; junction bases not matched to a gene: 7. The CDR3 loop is CASSFSGGLAKLFF. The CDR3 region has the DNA TGTGCCAGCAGTTTTTCAGGGGGCCTCGCAAAACTGTTTTTT.

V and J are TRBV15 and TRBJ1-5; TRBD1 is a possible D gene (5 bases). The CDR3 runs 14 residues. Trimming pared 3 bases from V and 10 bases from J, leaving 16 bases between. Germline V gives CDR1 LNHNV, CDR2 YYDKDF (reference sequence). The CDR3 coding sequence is TGTGCCACCAGCAGCCCGACCGGGGCCCGACCCCAGCATTTT. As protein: CATSSPTGARPQHF. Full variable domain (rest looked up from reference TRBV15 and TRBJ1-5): DAMVIQNPRYQVTQFGKPVTLSCSQTLNHNVMYWYQQKSSQAPKLLFHYYDKDFNNEADTPDNFQSRRPNTSFCFLDIRSPGLGDTAMYLCATSSPTGARPQHFGDGTRLSIL.

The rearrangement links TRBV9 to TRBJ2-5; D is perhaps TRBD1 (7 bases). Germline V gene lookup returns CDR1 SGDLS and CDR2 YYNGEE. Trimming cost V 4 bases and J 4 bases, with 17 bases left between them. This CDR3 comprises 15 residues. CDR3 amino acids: CASSTYRGGGETQYF. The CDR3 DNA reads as TGTGCCAGCAGCACGTACAGGGGAGGTGGAGAGACCCAGTACTTC.

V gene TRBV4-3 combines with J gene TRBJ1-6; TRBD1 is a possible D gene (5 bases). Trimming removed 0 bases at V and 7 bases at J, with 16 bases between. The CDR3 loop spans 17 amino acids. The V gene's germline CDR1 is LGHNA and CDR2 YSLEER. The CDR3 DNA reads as TGCGCCAGCAGCCAAGAATGGTCGGCAGGGACGAATTCACCCCTCCACTTT. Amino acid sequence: CASSQEWSAGTNSPLHF.

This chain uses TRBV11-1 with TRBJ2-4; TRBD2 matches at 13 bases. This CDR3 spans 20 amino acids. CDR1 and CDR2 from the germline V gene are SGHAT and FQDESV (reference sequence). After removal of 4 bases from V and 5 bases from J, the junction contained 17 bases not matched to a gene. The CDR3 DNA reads TGTGCCAGCAGCTACGGGACTAGCGGGAAACGAGGGGGTGCGGAAAACATTCAGTACTTC. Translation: CASSYGTSGKRGGAENIQYF. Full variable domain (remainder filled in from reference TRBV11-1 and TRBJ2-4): EAEVAQSPRYKITEKSQAVAFWCDPISGHATLYWYRQILGQGPELLVQFQDESVVDDSQLPKDRFSAERLKGVDSTLKIQPAELGDSAMYLCASSYGTSGKRGGAENIQYFGAGTRLSVL.

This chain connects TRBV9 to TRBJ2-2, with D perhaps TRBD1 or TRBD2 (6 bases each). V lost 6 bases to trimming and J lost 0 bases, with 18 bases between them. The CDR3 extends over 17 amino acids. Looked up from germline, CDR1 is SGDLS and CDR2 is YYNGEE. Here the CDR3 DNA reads TGTGCCAGCACTCCGGGGGCCGTTCCCGCGAACACCGGGGAGCTGTTTTTT. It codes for CASTPGAVPANTGELFF.

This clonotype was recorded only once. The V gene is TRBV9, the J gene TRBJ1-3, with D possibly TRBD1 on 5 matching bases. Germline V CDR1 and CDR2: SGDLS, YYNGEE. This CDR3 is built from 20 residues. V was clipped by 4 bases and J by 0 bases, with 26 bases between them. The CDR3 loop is CASSTSRTGTSRNSGNTIYF. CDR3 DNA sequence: TGTGCCAGCAGCACCAGCCGCACCGGGACTTCCAGAAACTCTGGAAACACCATATATTTT.

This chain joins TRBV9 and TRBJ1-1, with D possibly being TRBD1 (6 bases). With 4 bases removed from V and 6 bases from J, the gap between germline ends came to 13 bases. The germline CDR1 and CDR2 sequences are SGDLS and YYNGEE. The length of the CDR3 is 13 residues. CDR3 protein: CASSPWGAAEAFF. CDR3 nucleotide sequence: TGTGCCAGCAGCCCTTGGGGGGCGGCTGAAGCTTTCTTT.

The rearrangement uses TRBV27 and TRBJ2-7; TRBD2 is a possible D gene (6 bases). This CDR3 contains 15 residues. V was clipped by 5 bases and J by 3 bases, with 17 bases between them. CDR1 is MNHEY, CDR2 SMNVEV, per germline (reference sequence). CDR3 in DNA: TGTGCCAGCAGTCCGGCAGGAGGGGCCCTCTACGAGCAGTACTTC. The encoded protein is CASSPAGGALYEQYF.

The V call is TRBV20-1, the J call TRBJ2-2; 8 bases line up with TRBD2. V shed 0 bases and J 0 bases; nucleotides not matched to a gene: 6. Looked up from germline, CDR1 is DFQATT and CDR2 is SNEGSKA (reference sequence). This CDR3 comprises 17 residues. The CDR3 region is CSARDRMTSANTGELFF. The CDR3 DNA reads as TGCAGTGCTAGAGATCGCATGACTAGCGCGAACACCGGGGAGCTGTTTTTT.